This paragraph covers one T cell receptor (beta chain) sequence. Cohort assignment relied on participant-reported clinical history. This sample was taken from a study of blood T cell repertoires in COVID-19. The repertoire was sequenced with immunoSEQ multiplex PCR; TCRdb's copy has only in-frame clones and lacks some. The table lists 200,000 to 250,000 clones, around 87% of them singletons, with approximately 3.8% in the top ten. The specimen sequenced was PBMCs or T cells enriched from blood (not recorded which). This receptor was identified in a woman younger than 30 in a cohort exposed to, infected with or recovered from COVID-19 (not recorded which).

As DNA, the CDR3 is TGTGCCAGTAGTATTAAAGGGGGATCAGATACGCAGTATTTT. Its translation: CASSIKGGSDTQYF. The chain couples TRBV19 to TRBJ2-3; TRBD1 might be the D (6 bases). The germline gives CDR1 LNHDA, CDR2 SQIVND (reference sequence). This CDR3 spans 14 amino acids. The V end lost 3 bases, the J end lost 4 bases, and 11 bases lay between the germline ends. Together with reference TRBV19 and TRBJ2-3, the CDR3 gives the full variable domain: DGGITQSPKYLFRKEGQNVTLSCEQNLNHDAMYWYRQDPGQGLRLIYYSQIVNDFQKGDIAEGYSVSREKKESFPLTVTSAQKNPTAFYLCASSIKGGSDTQYFGPGTRLTVL.